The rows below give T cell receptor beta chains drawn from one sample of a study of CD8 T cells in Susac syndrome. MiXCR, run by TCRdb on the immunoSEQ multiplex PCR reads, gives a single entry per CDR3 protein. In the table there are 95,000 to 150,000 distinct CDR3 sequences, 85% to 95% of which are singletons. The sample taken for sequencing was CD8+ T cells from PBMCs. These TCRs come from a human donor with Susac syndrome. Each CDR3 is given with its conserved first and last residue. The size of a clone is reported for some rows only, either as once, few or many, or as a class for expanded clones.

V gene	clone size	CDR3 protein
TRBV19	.	CASSIPRMGKETQYF
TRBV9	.	CASSAQGGGYTF
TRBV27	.	CASTPWGGNSPLHF
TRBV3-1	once	CASSLSSAEQFF
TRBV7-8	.	CASSRQGQGTKNIQYF
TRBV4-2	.	CASSQAPTPGLAREDTQYF
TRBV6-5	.	CASSYSTGESYNEQFF
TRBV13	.	CASSAGREFKNIQYF
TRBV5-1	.	CASSSDRDTEAFF
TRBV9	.	CASSPHREAYNEQFF
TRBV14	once	CASKLGFEHQETQYF
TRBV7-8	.	CASSQTSGTGDF
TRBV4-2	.	CASSSYPGQGSEAFF
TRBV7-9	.	CASSLGGEAYGYTF
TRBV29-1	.	CSVVGNYEQYF
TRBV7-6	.	CASSAQGRGETQYF
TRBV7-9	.	CASSPRDRGDEQYF
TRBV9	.	CASSHPRGLAEETQYF
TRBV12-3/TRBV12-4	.	CASSLSLETQYF
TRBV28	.	CASSLIGPGSNEQFF
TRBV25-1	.	CASSDALAGGPETQYF
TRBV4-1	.	CASSQVEGANNSPLHF
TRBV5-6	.	CASSPGTASYNEQFF
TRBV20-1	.	CSAALSGGNEQYF
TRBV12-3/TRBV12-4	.	CASRGTGPTEAFF
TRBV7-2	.	CASSLVAGGDEQFF
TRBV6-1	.	CASSEAPGLGLETQYF
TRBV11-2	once	CASSFVSGPYNEQFF
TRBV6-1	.	CASSDGSYSNQPQHF
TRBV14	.	CASSQVLTSGGYNEQFF
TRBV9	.	CASSVAENTEAFF
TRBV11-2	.	CASSLGGEFNYGYTF
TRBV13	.	CASSLAAGTDKLFF
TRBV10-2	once	CASSAIRGPSYEQYF
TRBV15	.	CATSSEQYNQPQHF
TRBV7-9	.	CASSFPTGSGDEQYF
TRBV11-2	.	CASSFRGRSTDTQYF
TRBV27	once	CASSTRHSYGYTF
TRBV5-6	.	CASSFGGVLETQYF
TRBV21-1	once	CASSKRHRTSYGYTF
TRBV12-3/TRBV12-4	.	CASSLAVGYTF